This T cell receptor (beta chain) was recovered during a study of shared clonotypes between healthy human individuals. The CDR3 extends over 14 amino acids. The germline CDR1 and CDR2 sequences are MNHEY and SVGAGI. J was trimmed by 4 bases and V by 8 bases; bases with no gene match: 9. Each of the donors was a healthy adult who was HIV-negative and had not had a recent acute infection or vaccination. All of the donors resided in Nashville, Tennessee, and each was a Caucasian adult. Overall study results and limits: It was the non-shared clonotypes that had lower generation probabilities than clonotypes shared by all four donors. It was only blood that was sampled, and tissue repertoires likely differ.

As regards this clone: Its antigen is still unknown.

The data were produced by immunoSEQ multiplex PCR, yet TCRdb's version contains in-frame clones alone and is incomplete. The sample has a few million clones, more than 90% seen once; the top ten hold over 0.12%. The TCR was taken from a man younger than 35 in good health. The sample consisted of naive CD4+ T cells sorted from blood. Described subset: CD45RA+ positively selected. The V gene is TRBV6-5, the J gene TRBJ2-3; 7 positions agree with TRBD2. CDR3 sequence (DNA): TGTGCCAGCGGGGTAGCGGGCACCGCAGATACGCAGTATTTT. It translates to CASGVAGTADTQYF.